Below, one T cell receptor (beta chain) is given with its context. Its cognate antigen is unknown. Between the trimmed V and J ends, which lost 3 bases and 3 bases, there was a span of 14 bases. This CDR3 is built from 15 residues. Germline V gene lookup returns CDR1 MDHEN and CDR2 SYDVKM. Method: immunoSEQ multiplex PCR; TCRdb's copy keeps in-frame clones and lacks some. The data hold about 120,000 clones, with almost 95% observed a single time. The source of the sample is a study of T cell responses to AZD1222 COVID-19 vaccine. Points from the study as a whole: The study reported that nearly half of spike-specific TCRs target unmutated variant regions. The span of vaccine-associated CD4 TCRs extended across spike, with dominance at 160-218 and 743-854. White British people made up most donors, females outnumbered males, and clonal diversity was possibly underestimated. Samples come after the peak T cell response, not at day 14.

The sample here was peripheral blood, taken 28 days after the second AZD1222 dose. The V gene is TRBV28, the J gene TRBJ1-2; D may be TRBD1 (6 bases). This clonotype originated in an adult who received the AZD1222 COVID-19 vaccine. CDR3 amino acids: CASSFADRKHYGYTF. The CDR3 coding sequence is TGTGCCAGCAGTTTCGCGGACAGAAAACACTATGGCTACACCTTC.